This T cell receptor beta chain was retrieved from a study of T cells in Graves' hyperthyroidism and ophthalmopathy (dated by TCRdb to between 2018 and 2021). About the investigation overall: Peripheral blood was collected at initial diagnosis, before any treatment. The roughly 100 discovery patients were divided at random into training and test sets in a 7:3 ratio. Once sampling was done, hyperthyroidism patients were given methimazole at a starting dose of 30 mg daily, whereas ophthalmopathy patients were given high-dose intravenous methylprednisolone. A discovery cohort of 95 to 100 patients, roughly 45 with Graves' ophthalmopathy and approximately 55 with stable Graves' hyperthyroidism, was used to find distinguishing TCR V-J signatures. Prospective prediction of ophthalmopathy was tested in an independent validation cohort consisting of 18 hyperthyroidism patients and over 15 patients who later progressed to ophthalmopathy. In addition, the study compared T-cell repertoires in thyroid tissue and in blood from a handful of Graves' hyperthyroidism patients. The paper describes TCR Vbeta CDR3 sequencing of 135 peripheral blood samples, made up of fewer than 50 ophthalmopathy patients, more than 70 hyperthyroidism patients and roughly 17 progressor patients. What the research found in general, with its limitations: In validation, progression to ophthalmopathy was predicted by the model with roughly 71% sensitivity and nearly 75% specificity, a median of approximately 6.5 months before onset. Most expanded thyroid clonotypes (frequency above 0.001) were also detected in blood, a finding suggesting that blood repertoires may reflect thyroid immune responses. Sample size was not statistically predetermined, and investigators were not blinded to group allocation. In cross-validation, a model built on a 13 V-J signature told ophthalmopathy apart from stable hyperthyroidism with 87.88% sensitivity and about 81% specificity, and in testing the same model reached 80%/75%.

TCR beta CDR3 regions were amplified from RNA transcripts. The first round of RT-PCR for the TCR CDR3 was performed with the HTBI primer set and the Qiagen OneStep RT-PCR kit. Libraries were constructed in a second round of multiplex PCR, after which size selection and purification were carried out. Sequencing of the libraries was done on an Illumina HiSeq2000 using paired-end 100 bp reads. The paper's processing steps were these. SOAPnuke was used to process the raw data, with reads discarded if the reads contained adapters or uncalled bases, had a mean Phred below 15, or lacked an exact constant-primer or identifier match. COPE v1.2.5 was used to merge the high-quality paired reads, and each unique nucleotide sequence was defined as a clonotype. Clonotypes were aligned to IMGT TRBV, TRBD and TRBJ reference segments using MiTCR v1.1. The analysis included only V-J combinations with a frequency above 0.0001, which together covered 98% to 99.2% of the repertoires. A TCS score was defined as the ratio of F50 (clonal expansion) to E x V (chaos), with BLOSUM62-based TCRdist applied between CDR3 peptides within each V-J. Welch's t-statistics and random forest reduced just over 500 V-J features to about 13, which were used in a naive Bayes classifier (R e1071). Clones were called with MiXCR by TCRdb after fastp trimmed the public reads at Q25, and only in-frame beta chains were retained. All rows with the same CDR3 protein become a single entry with the most common DNA and genes. The V and J calls were determined by TCRdb, not by the authors. This sample lists hundreds of thousands of distinct CDR3 sequences; less than 20% were detected once. The biggest ten clones account for about 29% of the sample.

Ophthalmopathy patients had moderately to severely active disease, Clinical Activity Score of at least 3, NOSPECS grade of at least 4, and duration under 3 months. Exclusion was applied to patients with uncontrolled infections, other autoimmune diseases, pregnancy or lactation. Diagnoses were established on the basis of clinical symptoms, serum thyroxine and TRAb, thyroid ultrasound, and orbital computed tomography. PBMCs were isolated from approximately 10 ml of fresh peripheral blood by Ficoll-Paque density gradient centrifugation. Total RNA was extracted using Trizol reagent, and RNA quality was assessed on an Agilent 2100 Bioanalyzer. With respect to this clonotype: The specificity of this receptor is unknown. Base qualities are not at hand, and no much larger clone is one base apart.

The germline V gene (reference sequence) yields SEHNR for CDR1 and FQNEAQ for CDR2. V was cut back by 4 bases and J by 5 bases, leaving a gap of 14 bases between them. Counted from cysteine to phenylalanine, this CDR3 has 14 amino acids. This entry keeps only the CDR3 DNA: 42 bases, framed from base 1. The chain links TRBV7-9 with TRBJ2-5; the D element could tentatively be TRBD1 or TRBD2, as 5 bases agree for each. This receptor was obtained from a woman between 18 and 29 years old with Graves' ophthalmopathy. The sequencing sample was made of blood. The CDR3 protein sequence reads: CASSSLAGAETQYF. The DNA is as follows: TGTGCCAGCAGCTCCCTCGCCGGGGCTGAGACCCAGTACTTC.